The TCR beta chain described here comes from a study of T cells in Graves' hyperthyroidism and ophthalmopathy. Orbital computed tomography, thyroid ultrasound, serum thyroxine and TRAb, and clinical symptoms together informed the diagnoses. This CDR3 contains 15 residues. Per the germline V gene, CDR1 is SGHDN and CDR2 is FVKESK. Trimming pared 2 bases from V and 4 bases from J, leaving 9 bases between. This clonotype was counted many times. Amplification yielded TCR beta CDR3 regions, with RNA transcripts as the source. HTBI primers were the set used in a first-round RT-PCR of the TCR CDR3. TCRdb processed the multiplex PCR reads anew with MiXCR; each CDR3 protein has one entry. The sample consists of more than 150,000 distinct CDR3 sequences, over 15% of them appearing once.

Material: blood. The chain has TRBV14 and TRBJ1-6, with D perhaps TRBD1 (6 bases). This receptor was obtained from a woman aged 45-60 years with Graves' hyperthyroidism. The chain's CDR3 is CASSQRQGYNSPLHF. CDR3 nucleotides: TGTGCCAGCAGCCAAAGGCAGGGGTATAATTCACCCCTCCACTTT.